The entry that follows covers one T cell receptor (beta chain) sequence. The antigen remains unidentified. The sample originates from a study of follicular helper T cells after annual influenza vaccination. Findings of the study overall: Rare clonotypes were missed; only about 10-22% of cells gave TCRB.

The V end was cut by 5 bases, the J end by 0 bases, with 14 bases between. The CDR3 spans 15 residues. Germline assignment: CDR1 MNHEY and CDR2 SMNVEV (reference sequence). Clones were sequenced by immunoSEQ multiplex PCR, and TCRdb holds only the in-frame ones, with some missing. The data show over 14,000 clones, about 81% seen once. Time point of the sample: 2014-2015 season, 7 days after vaccination. Between about 40 and 100 mL of blood was drawn per time point. This sequence originates from an adult who received the influenza vaccine. Specimen: CXCR5+ CD38- circulating T follicular helper cells from blood, collected 7 days after influenza vaccination. As for subset: circulating Tfh, non-naive CD4+CXCR5+PD-1+ (ICOS+CD38+ or ICOS-CD38-). V is TRBV27 and J is TRBJ2-7; a weak D match, TRBD2 (6 bases). The CDR3 loop is CASSPLAVSSYEQYF. CDR3 nucleotides: TGTGCCAGCAGTCCCTTAGCGGTGAGCTCCTACGAGCAGTACTTC.